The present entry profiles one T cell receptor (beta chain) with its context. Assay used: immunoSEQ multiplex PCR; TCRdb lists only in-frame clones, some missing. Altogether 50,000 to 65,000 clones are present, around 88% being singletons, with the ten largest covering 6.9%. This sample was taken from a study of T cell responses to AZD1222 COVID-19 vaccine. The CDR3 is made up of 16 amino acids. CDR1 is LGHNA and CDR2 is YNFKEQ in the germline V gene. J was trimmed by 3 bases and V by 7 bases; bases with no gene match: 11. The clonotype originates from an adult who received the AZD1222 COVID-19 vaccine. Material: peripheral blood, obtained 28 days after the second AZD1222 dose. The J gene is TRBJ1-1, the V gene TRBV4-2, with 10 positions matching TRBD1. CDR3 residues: CASNPGQGQGDTEAFF. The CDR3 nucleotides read TGTGCCAGCAACCCGGGACAGGGGCAAGGGGACACTGAAGCTTTCTTT.